A selection of T cell receptor beta chains follows, all from one sample in a study of T cell repertoires in cytomegalovirus infection. One entry per CDR3 protein, called by TCRdb with MiXCR from the reads. The top ten hold less than 9.5% of the sample, which has fewer than 700,000 distinct CDR3 sequences, about 24% seen once. The sequenced material came from CD8+ T cells from PBMCs. These receptors were taken from a human donor in good health (CMV status not recorded). Some clones in this sample may be carry-over from other donors' samples. Both conserved end residues are part of each CDR3. A D gene is named only where the DNA matches it firmly. Clone size appears in some rows only: once, few, many, or a class for an expanded clone.

clone size	V gene	D gene	J gene	CDR3 protein	CDR3 DNA
few	TRBV12-3/TRBV12-4	TRBD2	TRBJ2-1	CASSLYASGVDEQFF	TGTGCCAGCAGTTTATATGCTAGCGGGGTCGATGAGCAGTTCTTC
few	TRBV6-1	TRBD2	TRBJ2-1	CASRPRGGRNEQFF	TGTGCCAGCAGGCCCCGGGGGGGCCGCAATGAGCAGTTCTTC
.	TRBV20-1	TRBD2	TRBJ2-3	CSAPGTRSDTQYF	TGCAGTGCTCCCGGGACTAGATCAGATACGCAGTATTTT
.	TRBV3-1	.	TRBJ2-7	CASSQEEGPPYEQYF	TGTGCCAGCAGCCAAGAAGAGGGTCCGCCCTACGAGCAGTACTTC
few	TRBV29-1	.	TRBJ1-2	CSVATGFDGYTF	TGCAGCGTAGCAACAGGGTTCGACGGCTACACCTTC
few	TRBV28	.	TRBJ2-1	CASSSYPGIQGNEQFF	TGTGCCAGCAGTTCCTATCCCGGGATCCAAGGGAATGAGCAGTTCTTC
.	TRBV9	TRBD2	TRBJ2-2	CASSAEGLAGNTGELFF	TGTGCCAGCAGCGCGGAAGGACTAGCGGGGAACACCGGGGAGCTGTTTTTT
.	TRBV6-2/TRBV6-3	.	TRBJ2-3	CASSPGGLEDTQYF	TGTGCCAGCAGCCCAGGTGGGCTGGAGGATACGCAGTATTTT
few	TRBV14	.	TRBJ1-4	CASSSFTGEKLFF	TGTGCCAGCAGCTCCTTTACGGGTGAAAAACTGTTTTTT
few	TRBV2	TRBD1	TRBJ1-4	CASSEVRQGAYEKLFF	TGTGCCAGCAGTGAAGTCAGACAGGGGGCTTACGAAAAACTGTTTTTT
.	TRBV7-2	.	TRBJ2-7	CASSRGGQGYEQYF	TGTGCCAGCAGCCGAGGGGGGCAGGGCTACGAGCAGTACTTC
many	TRBV12-3/TRBV12-4	.	TRBJ2-4	CASSLGPNIQYF	TGTGCCAGCAGTTTAGGACCAAACATTCAGTACTTC
.	TRBV11-2	.	TRBJ2-5	CASSFWSGMQETQYF	TGTGCCAGCAGCTTTTGGTCAGGCATGCAGGAGACCCAGTACTTC
many	TRBV7-2	TRBD1	TRBJ2-1	CASSSYRVDREVNEQFF	TGTGCCAGCAGCTCCTACCGTGTGGACAGGGAGGTCAATGAGCAGTTCTTC
once	TRBV28	.	TRBJ1-5	CATTARRYRNQPQHF	TGTGCCACCACCGCCAGGAGGTACAGGAATCAGCCCCAGCATTTT
few	TRBV6-1	.	TRBJ2-1	CASSVRVDSYNEQFF	TGTGCCAGCAGTGTCAGGGTAGATTCCTACAATGAGCAGTTCTTC
few	TRBV7-9	TRBD1	TRBJ2-5	CASSPWTGGAETQYF	TGTGCCAGCAGCCCCTGGACAGGGGGCGCAGAGACCCAGTACTTC
.	TRBV6-6	.	TRBJ1-3	CASTEGGNTIYF	TGTGCCAGCACCGAGGGAGGAAACACCATATATTTT
many	TRBV6-1	TRBD2	TRBJ2-3	CATFLAGGRETDTQYF	TGTGCCACCTTTCTAGCGGGGGGCCGGGAAACAGATACGCAGTATTTT
.	TRBV15	.	TRBJ1-5	CATSRGPAMGYSNQPQHF	TGTGCCACCAGCAGAGGACCCGCTATGGGGTATAGCAATCAGCCCCAGCATTTT
many	TRBV7-2	.	TRBJ1-2	CASSLADGAVDGYTF	TGTGCCAGCAGCTTAGCGGACGGGGCTGTCGATGGCTACACCTTC
many	TRBV14	.	TRBJ2-5	CASSKDRRQETQYF	TGTGCCAGCAGCAAGGACCGACGCCAAGAGACCCAGTACTTC
many	TRBV6-2/TRBV6-3	.	TRBJ2-3	CASMADTQYF	TGTGCCAGCATGGCAGATACGCAGTATTTT
many	TRBV28	.	TRBJ1-3	CASSLGRLRGNTIYF	TGTGCCAGCAGTTTAGGGAGGTTACGAGGAAACACCATATATTTT
many	TRBV7-6	.	TRBJ1-5	CASSAGGPFSNQPQHF	TGTGCCAGCAGTGCGGGCGGTCCGTTTAGCAATCAGCCCCAGCATTTT
few	TRBV5-4	TRBD1	TRBJ2-2	CASSSRTGVTGELFF	TGTGCCAGCAGCTCCCGGACAGGGGTGACCGGGGAGCTGTTTTTT
.	TRBV6-1	TRBD1	TRBJ2-3	CASSPPGQDLESHTDTQYF	TGTGCCAGCAGCCCACCGGGACAGGACCTTGAAAGCCACACAGATACGCAGTATTTT
few	TRBV28	.	TRBJ1-6	CASSFRVRPASPLHF	TGTGCCAGCAGTTTTAGGGTGAGGCCAGCTTCACCCCTCCACTTT
many	TRBV7-9	TRBD1	TRBJ1-1	CASSARQGNTEAFF	TGTGCCAGCAGCGCGCGACAGGGCAACACTGAAGCTTTCTTT
few	TRBV10-3	TRBD2	TRBJ2-7	CAISVGVAGVEQYF	TGTGCCATCAGTGTAGGGGTAGCGGGGGTCGAGCAGTACTTC
few	TRBV19	TRBD1	TRBJ1-5	CASRLTGYSNQPQHF	TGTGCCAGTAGGCTGACAGGGTATAGCAATCAGCCCCAGCATTTT
few	TRBV10-3	.	TRBJ1-3	CAISESMGAQTWNTIYF	TGTGCCATCAGTGAGTCGATGGGGGCGCAGACCTGGAACACCATATATTTT
.	TRBV28	.	TRBJ2-4	CASSVPTGGADIQYF	TGTGCCAGCAGTGTACCGACTGGCGGGGCGGACATTCAGTACTTC
few	TRBV29-1	.	TRBJ1-1	CSPTDLYTEAFF	TGCAGCCCGACCGACCTGTACACTGAAGCTTTCTTT
.	TRBV10-3	.	TRBJ1-5	CAISEGDISNQPQHF	TGTGCCATCAGTGAAGGGGACATTAGCAATCAGCCCCAGCATTTT
few	TRBV18	TRBD1	TRBJ2-1	CASSPPSGTGGFDEQFF	TGTGCCAGCTCACCACCATCCGGGACAGGGGGCTTCGATGAGCAGTTCTTC
many	TRBV7-2	TRBD2	TRBJ2-1	CASSPLGGARNEQFF	TGTGCCAGCAGCCCCCTCGGGGGGGCGAGGAATGAGCAGTTCTTC